Shown below are 29 T cell receptor beta chains from a single sample sequenced in a study of spatial heterogeneity in lung cancer. Findings and limits, study-wide: Within tumors, counts of expanded alpha and beta TCRs tracked tumor mutation counts.

Their antigens remain unidentified. TCRdb re-analysed the 5' RACE reads in MiXCR, keeping a single row per CDR3 protein. The data show about 12,000 distinct CDR3 sequences, about 5% seen once. The time point: sample taken at primary tumor resection. The input for sequencing was lung tumor tissue, taken at surgery. Receptor source: a male donor with early-stage non-small cell lung cancer.

At least ten counts were recorded for this clonotype. The gene calls are TRBV12-3 or TRBV12-4 and TRBJ2-7; D call uncertain. The V and J ends lost 5 bases and 6 bases respectively, with 11 bases between them. CDR3 length equals 12 residues. Here the CDR3 DNA reads TGTGCCAGCAGTCCTGACCAGATCGAGCAGTACTTC. Its translation: CASSPDQIEQYF.

This clonotype was picked up many times. The rearrangement uses TRBV29-1 and TRBJ1-1; D uncertain. Germline CDR1 is SQVTM and CDR2 is ANQGSEA. V was cut by 7 bases and J by 0 bases, with 9 bases left in between. The CDR3 is 12 residues long. The CDR3 DNA reads as TGCAGCGCTATTACAGTGAACACTGAAGCTTTCTTT. Its protein is CSAITVNTEAFF.

This clonotype rates as medium-sized. The rearrangement joins TRBV4-2 to TRBJ1-1; D uncertain. The V end lost 0 bases, the J end lost 11 bases, and 10 bases lay between the germline ends. Per germline, CDR1 LGHNA and CDR2 YNFKEQ. The CDR3 consists of 12 residues. CDR3 residues: CASSQEGLWAFF. The CDR3 DNA follows: TGTGCCAGCAGCCAAGAAGGCCTATGGGCTTTCTTT.

V gene TRBV10-3 combines with J gene TRBJ1-1, with 7 bases identical to TRBD1. V was pared by 5 bases and J by 3 bases, with 12 bases of the junction left unmatched. CDR1 ENHRY and CDR2 SYGVKD come from the germline V gene. The CDR3 loop spans 16 amino acids. This CDR3 reads CAISSRDGTEDTEAFF. For the CDR3, the DNA is TGTGCCATCAGTAGCAGGGATGGGACAGAAGACACTGAAGCTTTCTTT.

This clonotype came up many times. This rearrangement joins TRBV14 to TRBJ2-2; D not resolved. The CDR3 runs to 16 residues. Germline CDR1 is SGHDN and CDR2 is FVKESK. V lost 1 base and J lost 3, with 12 bases in between. The CDR3 nucleotides read TGTGCCAGCAGCCAAGGGTCGCCCAGATACACCGGGGAGCTGTTTTTT. Translating gives CASSQGSPRYTGELFF.

This clonotype was seen at least ten times. This rearrangement joins TRBV18 to TRBJ2-3, with D possibly being TRBD1 or TRBD2 (5 bases each). The germline CDR1 and CDR2 sequences are KGHSH and LQKENI. The CDR3 loop spans 15 amino acids. V shed 0 bases and J shed 0 bases, with 7 bases lying between them. The DNA for the CDR3 is TGTGCCAGCTCACCACCGGGACGAAGCACAGATACGCAGTATTTT. Translated, it gives CASSPPGRSTDTQYF.

This clonotype was recorded many times. The J gene is TRBJ2-6, the V gene TRBV7-9, with no clear D. V was pared by 10 bases and J by 3 bases, with 10 bases between. The CDR3 is 13 residues long. Germline-derived CDR1 and CDR2 are SEHNR and FQNEAQ (reference sequence). The CDR3 DNA follows: TGTGCCACATCTAAGAGTGGGGCCAACGTCCTGACTTTC. Encoded protein: CATSKSGANVLTF.

This clonotype was seen ten or more times. The chain employs TRBV20-1 and TRBJ2-3, with TRBD2 identical over 7 bases. With V trimmed by 6 bases and J by 0 bases, 9 bases remained unmatched. In germline, CDR1 is DFQATT, CDR2 SNEGSKA (reference sequence). The CDR3 totals 15 residues. The CDR3 here is CSATDPGLSTDTQYF. CDR3 coding DNA: TGCAGTGCGACTGACCCGGGACTAAGCACAGATACGCAGTATTTT.

This clonotype showed up many times. This sequence joins TRBV9 and TRBJ2-5; TRBD1 matches at 8 bases. This CDR3 contains 16 residues. CDR1 is SGDLS and CDR2 is YYNGEE in the germline V gene. Germline trimming cut 3 bases from V and 5 bases from J; bases unmatched to any gene: 12. The CDR3 sequence: CASSDSPPTGVETQYF. CDR3 nucleotides: TGTGCCAGCAGCGACAGCCCCCCGACAGGGGTTGAGACCCAGTACTTC.

This clonotype was observed once. The rearrangement uses TRBV20-1 and TRBJ2-3; TRBD2 agrees at 9 bases. The CDR3 has 14 residues. The trim removed 6 bases at V and 4 bases at J, leaving 8 bases unmatched. Germline V gene data show CDR1 as DFQATT and CDR2 as SNEGSKA (reference sequence). In DNA, the CDR3 is TGCAGTGCCCTGCCGGGACTAGCATCAGATACGCAGTATTTT. Amino acids: CSALPGLASDTQYF.

This clonotype was counted many times. This rearrangement joins TRBV5-1 to TRBJ2-1, with 7 bases matching TRBD1. This CDR3 region has 13 residues. Germline CDR1 is SGHRS and CDR2 is YFSETQ. V dropped 5 bases and J dropped 10; count of bases not matched to a gene: 9. Written as DNA, the CDR3 is TGCGCCAGCAGACGGGACAGCTCGGGGGAGCAGTTCTTC. The encoded protein is CASRRDSSGEQFF.

This clonotype was counted at least ten times. The CDR3 nucleotides are TGCAGCGTTGAACGGGGGAATCCCACAGATACGCAGTATTTT. Translating it yields CSVERGNPTDTQYF. This chain uses TRBV29-1 with TRBJ2-3; tentatively, D is TRBD2 (6 bases). Trimming pared 2 bases from V and 2 bases from J, leaving 11 bases between. Germline V lookup: CDR1 SQVTM, CDR2 ANQGSEA. The length of the CDR3 is 14 residues.

This rearrangement joins TRBV11-2 to TRBJ2-2; perhaps TRBD2 as D (6 bases). The CDR3 consists of 20 residues. Germline-derived CDR1 and CDR2 are SGHAT and FQNNGV. V lost 0 bases, J lost 4 bases, and 24 bases lay in between. The CDR3 bases are TGTGCCAGCAGCTTAGATGCTGTTCAGTGGAGGGGAGGCGGCACCGGGGAGCTGTTTTTT. It specifies CASSLDAVQWRGGGTGELFF.

This clonotype was seen repeatedly, ten times or more. The V gene is TRBV5-1, the J gene TRBJ1-4; weak D call: TRBD1 (5 bases). CDR3 length: 14 amino acids. V gave up 3 bases and J gave up 6 bases, with 12 bases separating them. Germline V gene lookup returns CDR1 SGHRS and CDR2 YFSETQ. The chain's CDR3 is CASSWDGPDEKLFF. CDR3 coding DNA: TGCGCCAGCAGCTGGGACGGCCCGGATGAAAAACTGTTTTTT.

This clonotype was detected ten times or more. The rearrangement uses TRBV3-1 and TRBJ1-2, with D hard to call. The V end was cut by 5 bases, the J end by 2 bases, with 12 bases between. Germline values: CDR1 LGHDT, CDR2 YNNKEL (reference sequence). The CDR3 runs to 14 residues. CDR3 sequence (DNA): TGTGCCAGCAGCTTCCAGAGCAGCAACTATGGCTACACCTTC. This translates into CASSFQSSNYGYTF.

In its sample, this clonotype was seen many times. J is TRBJ1-5 and V is TRBV12-3 or TRBV12-4; the D gene is possibly TRBD1 (5 bases). V lost 1 base and J 7 bases, leaving 14 bases between the germline ends. The CDR3 covers 15 residues. CDR3 DNA sequence: TGTGCCAGCAGTTTAGGGGGCGGGGGTTCCCAGCCCCAGCATTTT. Its protein product is CASSLGGGGSQPQHF.

This chain joins TRBV6-5 and TRBJ1-2, with a possible D match to TRBD1 (6 bases). The CDR3 runs to 13 residues. Germline CDR1 MNHEY, CDR2 SVGAGI. Trimming took 7 bases from V and 4 from J, leaving 13 bases between them. CDR3 DNA sequence: TGTGCCAGCAAGTCCGGGACAAGCTATGGCTACACCTTC. The encoded protein is CASKSGTSYGYTF.

This clonotype was detected ten times or more. J is TRBJ1-1 and V is TRBV10-3; tentative D call: TRBD1 (6 bases). Germline V gives CDR1 ENHRY, CDR2 SYGVKD. The germline V and J ends were trimmed by 6 bases and 0 bases, with 14 bases remaining between them. CDR3 length equals 15 residues. Here the CDR3 reads CAIRVNRAMNTEAFF. The CDR3 nucleotides read TGTGCCATCAGGGTAAACAGGGCTATGAACACTGAAGCTTTCTTT.

This clonotype occurred many times. The chain couples TRBV18 to TRBJ1-1; perhaps TRBD1 as D (5 bases). V lost 4 bases to trimming and J lost 0 bases, with 12 bases between them. The germline gives CDR1 KGHSH, CDR2 LQKENI. The CDR3 contains 15 residues. The CDR3 DNA sequence: TGTGCCAGCTCACAGACCGGGACCCTGAACACTGAAGCTTTCTTT. Its translation is CASSQTGTLNTEAFF.

This clonotype was detected ten times or more. One end of the junction does not line up with germline, which may come from a read error. The CDR3 DNA reads as TGTGCCAGCAGCTCACCGGGACTAGAAAATTTT. This gives the protein CASSSPGLENF. The rearrangement joins TRBV9 to TRBJ2-3; 8 bases map to TRBD2. In germline, CDR1 is SGDLS, CDR2 YYNGEE. CDR3 length equals 11 residues. The variable domain in full, completed from reference TRBV9 and TRBJ2-3, reads DSGVTQTPKHLITATGQRVTLRCSPRSGDLSVYWYQQSLDQGLQFLIQYYNGEERAKGNILERFSAQQFPDLHSELNLSSLELGDSALYFCASSSPGLENFGPGTRLTVL.

The chain recombines TRBV12-3 or TRBV12-4 with TRBJ2-6; D is ambiguous. CDR3 size: 13 residues. V was shortened by 2 bases and J by 5 bases, with 4 bases between the two germline ends. In DNA, the CDR3 is TGTGCCAGCAGTTTAAGCAGGGCCAACGTCCTGACTTTC. This translates into CASSLSRANVLTF.

This clonotype has at least ten counts. The J gene is TRBJ2-3, the V gene TRBV9; tentatively, D is TRBD2 (7 bases). Germline loops: CDR1 SGDLS, CDR2 YYNGEE. This CDR3 has 17 residues. Trimming took 3 bases from V and 0 from J, leaving 17 bases between them. CDR3 residues: CASSGNRAGASTDTQYF. The CDR3 nucleotides are TGTGCCAGCAGCGGTAATCGGGCGGGGGCCAGCACAGATACGCAGTATTTT.

This clonotype was seen ten or more times. This chain links TRBV12-3 or TRBV12-4 with TRBJ2-3; 10 bases match TRBD2. V was pared by 6 bases and J by 3 bases, with 12 bases of the junction left unmatched. The CDR3 sequence is 17 residues long. CDR3 amino acids: CASRPTGSGGDTDTQYF. The CDR3 DNA follows: TGTGCCAGCAGGCCGACGGGAAGCGGGGGGGATACAGATACGCAGTATTTT.

This clonotype was picked up many times. This sequence joins TRBV7-2 and TRBJ2-5, with 12 bases that match TRBD2. Germline V lookup: CDR1 SGHTA, CDR2 FQGNSA. CDR3 size: 15 residues. The trim removed 6 bases at V and 1 base at J, leaving 3 bases unmatched. CDR3 protein: CASRRGLAGQETQYF. CDR3 nucleotide sequence: TGTGCCAGCAGAAGGGGACTAGCGGGCCAAGAGACCCAGTACTTC.

This clonotype was observed at least ten times. The chain uses TRBV6-1 and TRBJ1-2; D remains ambiguous. Deletions cut 1 base from V and 3 bases from J, with 3 bases between. The CDR3 runs to 12 residues. Germline V gene lookup returns CDR1 MNHNS and CDR2 SASEGT. The CDR3 loop is CASSEGYYGYTF. DNA for the CDR3: TGTGCCAGCAGTGAAGGGTACTATGGCTACACCTTC.

This clonotype came up a few times. The chain employs TRBV18 and TRBJ2-1; 10 positions agree with TRBD1. Looked up from germline, CDR1 is KGHSH and CDR2 is LQKENI. The V and J ends lost 2 bases and 9 bases, in that order; junction bases with no gene match: 7. The CDR3 covers 15 residues. CDR3 nucleotide sequence: TGTGCCAGCTCACCAATGGGACAGGGGAAGACTGAGCAGTTCTTC. It translates to CASSPMGQGKTEQFF.

This clonotype was seen ten or more times. The J gene is TRBJ1-2, the V gene TRBV6-5, with D uncertain. The CDR3 has 13 amino acids. CDR1 is MNHEY, CDR2 SVGAGI, per germline. Trimming left V 6 bases short and J 3 bases short, with 11 bases between. The CDR3, as DNA: TGTGCCAGCAGGCCGCAAAGTTACTATGGCTACACCTTC. Residues: CASRPQSYYGYTF.

This clonotype was seen ten or more times. The chain joins TRBV7-9 to TRBJ2-5; no clear D. Germline V lookup: CDR1 SEHNR, CDR2 FQNEAQ (reference sequence). V gave up 2 bases and J gave up 5 bases, with 9 bases separating them. This CDR3 comprises 13 residues. Here the CDR3 reads CASSLMAGETQYF. CDR3 sequence (DNA): TGTGCCAGCAGCTTAATGGCCGGGGAGACCCAGTACTTC. Combining the CDR3 with reference TRBV7-9 and TRBJ2-5 gives the whole variable domain DTGVSQNPRHKITKRGQNVTFRCDPISEHNRLYWYRQTLGQGPEFLTYFQNEAQLEKSRLLSDRFSAERPKGSFSTLEIQRTEQGDSAMYLCASSLMAGETQYFGPGTRLLVL.

This clonotype was recorded many times. The V gene is TRBV7-9, the J gene TRBJ2-7; 12 bases are a match to TRBD2. The V gene end was trimmed by 5 bases and the J gene end by 0 bases; junction bases not matched to a gene: 5. The CDR3 totals 16 residues. Germline V gene sequence: CDR1 SEHNR, CDR2 FQNEAQ (reference sequence). The CDR3 DNA follows: TGTGCCAGCAGCGCCCCTAGCGGGGGGGCCTCCTACGAGCAGTACTTC. Translation gives CASSAPSGGASYEQYF.